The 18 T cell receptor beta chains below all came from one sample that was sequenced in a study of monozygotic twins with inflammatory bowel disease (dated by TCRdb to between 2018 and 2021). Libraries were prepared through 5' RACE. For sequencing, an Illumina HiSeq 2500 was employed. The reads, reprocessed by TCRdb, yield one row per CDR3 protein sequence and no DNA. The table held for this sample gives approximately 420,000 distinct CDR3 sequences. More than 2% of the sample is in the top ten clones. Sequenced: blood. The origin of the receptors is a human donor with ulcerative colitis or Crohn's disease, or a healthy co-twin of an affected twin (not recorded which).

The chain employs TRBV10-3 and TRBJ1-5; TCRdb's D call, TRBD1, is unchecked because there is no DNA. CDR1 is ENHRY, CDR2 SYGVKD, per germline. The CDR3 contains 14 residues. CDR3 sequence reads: CAIGDIDSNQPQHF.

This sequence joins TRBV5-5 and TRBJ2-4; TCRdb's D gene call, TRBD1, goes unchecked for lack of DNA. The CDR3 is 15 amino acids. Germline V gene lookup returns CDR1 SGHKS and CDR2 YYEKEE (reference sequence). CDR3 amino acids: CASTLSGSAANIQYF.

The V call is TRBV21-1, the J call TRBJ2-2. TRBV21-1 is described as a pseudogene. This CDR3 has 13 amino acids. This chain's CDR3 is CARPILYTGELFF.

The CDR3 here is CASSSARTSADEQFF. The chain is built from TRBV5-4 and TRBJ2-1; TCRdb's D gene call, TRBD2, goes unchecked for lack of DNA. Germline V lookup: CDR1 SGHNT, CDR2 YYREEE (reference sequence). The CDR3 runs 15 residues.

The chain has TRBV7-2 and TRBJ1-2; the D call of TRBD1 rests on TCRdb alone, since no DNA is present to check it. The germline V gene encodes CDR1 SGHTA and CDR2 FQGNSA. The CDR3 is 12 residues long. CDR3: CASSLTDHGYTF.

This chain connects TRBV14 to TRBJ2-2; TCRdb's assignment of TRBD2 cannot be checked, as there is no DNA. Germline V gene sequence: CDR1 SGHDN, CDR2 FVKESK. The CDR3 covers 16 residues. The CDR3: CASSQQASGSYGELFF.

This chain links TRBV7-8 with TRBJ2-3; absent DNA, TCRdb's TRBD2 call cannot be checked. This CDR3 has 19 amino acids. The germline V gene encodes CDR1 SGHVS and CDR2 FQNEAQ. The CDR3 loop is CASSFFRLAGTRITDTQYF. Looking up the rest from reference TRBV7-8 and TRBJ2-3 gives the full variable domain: GAGVSQSPRYKVAKRGQDVALRCDPISGHVSLFWYQQALGQGPEFLTYFQNEAQLDKSGLPSDRFFAERPEGSVSTLKIQRTQQEDSAVYLCASSFFRLAGTRITDTQYFGPGTRLTVL.

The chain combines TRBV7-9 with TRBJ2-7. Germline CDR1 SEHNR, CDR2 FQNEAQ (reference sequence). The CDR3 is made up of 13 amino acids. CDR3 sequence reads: CASSLGRGYEQYF. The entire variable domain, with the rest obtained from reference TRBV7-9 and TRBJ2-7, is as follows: DTGVSQNPRHKITKRGQNVTFRCDPISEHNRLYWYRQTLGQGPEFLTYFQNEAQLEKSRLLSDRFSAERPKGSFSTLEIQRTEQGDSAMYLCASSLGRGYEQYFGPGTRLTVT.

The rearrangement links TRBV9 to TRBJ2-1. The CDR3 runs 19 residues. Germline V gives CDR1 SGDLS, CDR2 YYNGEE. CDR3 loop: CASSARVAPVVGSYNEQFF.

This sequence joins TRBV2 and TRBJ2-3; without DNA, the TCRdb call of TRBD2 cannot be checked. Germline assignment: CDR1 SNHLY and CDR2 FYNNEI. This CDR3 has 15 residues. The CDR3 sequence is CASSKGLRDTDTQYF.

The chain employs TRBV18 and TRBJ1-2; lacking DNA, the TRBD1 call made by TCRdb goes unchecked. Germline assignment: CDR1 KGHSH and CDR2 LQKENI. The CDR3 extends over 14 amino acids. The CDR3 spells CASSPGTQGLGYTF.

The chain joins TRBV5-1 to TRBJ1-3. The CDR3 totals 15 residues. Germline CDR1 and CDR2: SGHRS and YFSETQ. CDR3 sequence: CASSRLGEQGNTIYF. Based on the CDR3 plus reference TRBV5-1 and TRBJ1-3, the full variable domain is KAGVTQTPRYLIKTRGQQVTLSCSPISGHRSVSWYQQTPGQGLQFLFEYFSETQRNKGNFPGRFSGRQFSNSRSEMNVSTLELGDSALYLCASSRLGEQGNTIYFGEGSWLTVV.

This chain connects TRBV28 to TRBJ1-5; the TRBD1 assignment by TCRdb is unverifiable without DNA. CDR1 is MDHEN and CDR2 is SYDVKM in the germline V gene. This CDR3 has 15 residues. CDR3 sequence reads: CASRVDRVRNQPQHF.

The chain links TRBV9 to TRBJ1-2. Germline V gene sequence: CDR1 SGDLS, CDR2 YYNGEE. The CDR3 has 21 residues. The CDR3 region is CASSVDPTRLLAGTANYGYTF.

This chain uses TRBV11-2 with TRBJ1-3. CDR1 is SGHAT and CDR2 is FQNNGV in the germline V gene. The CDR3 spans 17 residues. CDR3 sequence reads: CASSLEQTDSSGNTIYF.

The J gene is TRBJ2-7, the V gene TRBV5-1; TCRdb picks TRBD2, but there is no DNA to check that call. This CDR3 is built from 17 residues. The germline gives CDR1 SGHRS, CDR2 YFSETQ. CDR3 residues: CASSLAGGDDFHYEQYF. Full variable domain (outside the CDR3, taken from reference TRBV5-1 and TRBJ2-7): KAGVTQTPRYLIKTRGQQVTLSCSPISGHRSVSWYQQTPGQGLQFLFEYFSETQRNKGNFPGRFSGRQFSNSRSEMNVSTLELGDSALYLCASSLAGGDDFHYEQYFGPGTRLTVT.

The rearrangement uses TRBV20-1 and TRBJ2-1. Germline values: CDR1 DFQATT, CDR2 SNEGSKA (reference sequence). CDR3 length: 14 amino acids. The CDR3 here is CSARDRYTFNEQFF.

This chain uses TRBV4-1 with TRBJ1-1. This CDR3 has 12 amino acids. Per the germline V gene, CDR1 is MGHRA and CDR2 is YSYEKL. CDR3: CASKTLNTEAFF.